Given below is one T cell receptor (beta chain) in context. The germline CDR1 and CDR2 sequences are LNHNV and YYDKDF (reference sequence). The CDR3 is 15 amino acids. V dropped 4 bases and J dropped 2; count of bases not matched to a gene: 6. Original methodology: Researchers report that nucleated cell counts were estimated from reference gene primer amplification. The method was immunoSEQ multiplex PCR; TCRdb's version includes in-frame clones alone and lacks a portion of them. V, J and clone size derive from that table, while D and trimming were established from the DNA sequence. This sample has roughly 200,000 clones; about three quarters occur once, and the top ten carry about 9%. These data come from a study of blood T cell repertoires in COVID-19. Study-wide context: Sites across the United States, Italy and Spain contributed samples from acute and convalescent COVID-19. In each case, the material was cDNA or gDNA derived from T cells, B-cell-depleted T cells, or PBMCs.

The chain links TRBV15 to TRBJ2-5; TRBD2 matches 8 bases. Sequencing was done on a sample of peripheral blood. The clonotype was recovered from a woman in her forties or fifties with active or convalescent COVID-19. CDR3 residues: CATSTRRGGQETQYF. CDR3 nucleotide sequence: TGTGCCACCAGCACCCGTCGGGGGGGTCAAGAGACCCAGTACTTC.